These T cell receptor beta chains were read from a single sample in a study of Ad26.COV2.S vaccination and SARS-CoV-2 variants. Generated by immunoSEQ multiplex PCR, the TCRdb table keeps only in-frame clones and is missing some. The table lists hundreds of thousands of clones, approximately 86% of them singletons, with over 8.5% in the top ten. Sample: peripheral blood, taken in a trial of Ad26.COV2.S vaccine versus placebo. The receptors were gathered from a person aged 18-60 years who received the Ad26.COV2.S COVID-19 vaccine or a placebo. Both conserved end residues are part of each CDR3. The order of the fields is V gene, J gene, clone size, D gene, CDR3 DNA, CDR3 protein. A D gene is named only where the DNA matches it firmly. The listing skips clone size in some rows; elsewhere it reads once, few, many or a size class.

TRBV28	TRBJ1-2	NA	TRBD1	TGTGCCAGCAGCGGACAGGGCTATGGCTACACCTTC	CASSGQGYGYTF
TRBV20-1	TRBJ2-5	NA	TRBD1	TGCAGTGCTGGTGGGACAGGGAAAAGGGAGACCCAGTACTTC	CSAGGTGKRETQYF
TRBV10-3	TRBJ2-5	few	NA	TGTGCCACGGCAGCTCCGGGCTCCCAGCAGACCCAGTACTTC	CATAAPGSQQTQYF
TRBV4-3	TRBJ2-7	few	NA	TGCGCCAGCGGTACGGACACCCCGGGGGAGCAGTACTTC	CASGTDTPGEQYF
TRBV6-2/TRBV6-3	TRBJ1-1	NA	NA	TGTGCCAGCAGCCTTGGGCACGTGTTGAACACTGAAGCTTTCTTT	CASSLGHVLNTEAFF
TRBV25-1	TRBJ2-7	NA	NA	TGTGCCAGCAGTGATGAACGGGGAACCTACGAGCAGTACTTC	CASSDERGTYEQYF
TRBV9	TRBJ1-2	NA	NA	TGTGCCAGCAGCGTAGATAGTGGGGCGGACTTCGGCTACACCTTC	CASSVDSGADFGYTF
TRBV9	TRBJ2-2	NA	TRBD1	TGTGCCAGCAGCGTTACCGGGACAGGGGTCGGCACCGGGGAGCTGTTTTTT	CASSVTGTGVGTGELFF
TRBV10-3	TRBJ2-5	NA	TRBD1	TGTGCCATCAGTGACCCAATTGAACGACAGGGACGACAGACCCAGTACTTC	CAISDPIERQGRQTQYF
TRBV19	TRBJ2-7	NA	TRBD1	TGTGCCAGTAGTGTGGGGCAGGGGGCCTCCTTTTCCTACGAGCAGTACTTC	CASSVGQGASFSYEQYF
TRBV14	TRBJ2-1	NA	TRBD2	TGTGCCAGCAGGAGGGCACTAGCGGGAGCTGGGCAGTTCTTC	CASRRALAGAGQFF
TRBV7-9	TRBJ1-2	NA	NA	TGTGCCAGCAGCGGATCCGTTTACGGGGCGGGAGGCTACACCTTC	CASSGSVYGAGGYTF
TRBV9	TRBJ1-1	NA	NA	TGTGCCAGCAGCGTAAGTTCCGACCGACCCATGAACACTGAAGCTTTCTTT	CASSVSSDRPMNTEAFF
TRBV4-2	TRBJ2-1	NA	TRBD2	TGTGCCAGCAGCCAAGATCTTCCTAGCGGGGCCAATGAGCAGTTCTTC	CASSQDLPSGANEQFF
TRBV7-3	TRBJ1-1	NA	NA	TGTGCCAGCAGCTTCGGGCCTCTCACTGAAGCTTTCTTT	CASSFGPLTEAFF
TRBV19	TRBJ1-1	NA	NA	TGTGCCAGTAGTGAGGGACATTTGGCTGAAGCTTTCTTT	CASSEGHLAEAFF
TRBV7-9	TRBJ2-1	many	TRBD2	TGTGCCAGCAGCTCGCCGGGACTAGCGGGAGAAAATGAGCAGTTCTTC	CASSSPGLAGENEQFF
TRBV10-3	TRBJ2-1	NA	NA	TGTGCCATCAGGCCGACGACAGGAATCGCGAGAGAGCAGTTCTTC	CAIRPTTGIAREQFF
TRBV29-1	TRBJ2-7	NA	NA	TGCAGCGTTGTAATGTCTGGACGCCTCTGGGAGCAGTACTTC	CSVVMSGRLWEQYF
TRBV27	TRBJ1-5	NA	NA	TGTGCCAGCAGTTTATCCCTCGACCTTCCCCAGCATTTT	CASSLSLDLPQHF
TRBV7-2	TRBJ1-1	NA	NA	TGTGCCAGCAGCTTAGATCAGGCCACTGAAGCTTTCTTT	CASSLDQATEAFF
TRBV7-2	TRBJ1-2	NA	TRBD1	TGTGCCAGCAGCTTTGGCAGGGGGACATATGGCTACACCTTC	CASSFGRGTYGYTF
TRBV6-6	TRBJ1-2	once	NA	TGTGCCAGCAGTCTGGACAGTAACTATGGCTACACCTTC	CASSLDSNYGYTF
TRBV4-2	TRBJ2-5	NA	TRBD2	TGTGCCAGCAGCCAAGTGGCGGGGGAGCAAGAGACCCAGTACTTC	CASSQVAGEQETQYF
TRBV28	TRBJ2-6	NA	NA	TGTGCCAGCAGCCCCATCAGTCTGGGGGCCAACGTCCTGACTTTC	CASSPISLGANVLTF
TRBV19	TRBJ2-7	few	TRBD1	TGTGCCAGTAGTAAATCGGGTTGGGACAGTGACTCCTACGAGCAGTACTTC	CASSKSGWDSDSYEQYF
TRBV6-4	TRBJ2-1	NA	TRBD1	TGTGCCAGCAGTCGGGAATGGGGACAGGGGAATGAGCAGTTCTTC	CASSREWGQGNEQFF
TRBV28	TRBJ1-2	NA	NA	TGTGCCAGCAGTTTTCCGACTGGGAGGGGGACTAACTATGGCTACACCTTC	CASSFPTGRGTNYGYTF
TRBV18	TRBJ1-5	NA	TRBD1	TGTGCCAGCTCACGCAACAGGGGAAATAGCAATCAGCCCCAGCATTTT	CASSRNRGNSNQPQHF
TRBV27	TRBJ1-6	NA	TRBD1	TGTGCCAGCAGTAGCTGGACAGGGGGCTCTTCACCCCTCCACTTT	CASSSWTGGSSPLHF
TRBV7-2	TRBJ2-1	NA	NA	TGTGCCAGCAACCTCCGAAATGCATACGGCTCCTACAATGAGCAGTTCTTC	CASNLRNAYGSYNEQFF
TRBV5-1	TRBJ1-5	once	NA	TGCGCCAGCAGCTTGGTTGCCGACAGGCGAAGGGATCAGCCCCAGCATTTT	CASSLVADRRRDQPQHF
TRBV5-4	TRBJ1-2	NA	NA	TGTGCCAGCAGCCCGGCCGGGGTTACCCGTGCCTATGGCTACACCTTC	CASSPAGVTRAYGYTF
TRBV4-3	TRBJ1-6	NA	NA	TGCGCCAGCAGCCAAAGCCTTGGTTATAATTCACCCCTCCACTTT	CASSQSLGYNSPLHF
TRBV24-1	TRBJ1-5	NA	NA	TGTGCCACCAGTGATTGGGGCAGTAGGAGGGCACACCTTCAGCCCCAGCATTTT	CATSDWGSRRAHLQPQHF
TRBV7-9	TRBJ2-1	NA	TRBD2	TGTGCCAGCAGCTTCACTAGCGGGGAGTACAATGAGCAGTTCTTC	CASSFTSGEYNEQFF
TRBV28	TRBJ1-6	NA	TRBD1	TGTGCCAGCAGTTTGTTACAGGGGGTGGGCTCACCCCTCCACTTT	CASSLLQGVGSPLHF
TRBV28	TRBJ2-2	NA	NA	TGTGCCAGCATCGCTCAGGGCGGGGAGCTGTTTTTT	CASIAQGGELFF
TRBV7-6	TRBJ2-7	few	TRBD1	TGTGCCAGCAGCTTTCCGATCCGCGACAGGGGGCCCTACGAGCAGTACTTC	CASSFPIRDRGPYEQYF
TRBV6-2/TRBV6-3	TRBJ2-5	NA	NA	TGTGCCAGCAGTTACGGGGAGACCCAGTACTTC	CASSYGETQYF
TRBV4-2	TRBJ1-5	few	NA	TGTGCCAGCAGCCAAGATGAGGCAGGGAATCAGCCCCAGCATTTT	CASSQDEAGNQPQHF
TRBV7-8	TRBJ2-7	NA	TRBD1	TGTGCCAGCAGCTCGGACAGGACCTACGAGCAGTACTTC	CASSSDRTYEQYF